The 12 T cell receptor beta chains below all came from one sample that was sequenced in a study of blood T cell repertoires in COVID-19. Using immunoSEQ multiplex PCR, the repertoire was profiled, and TCRdb retains in-frame clones only, with some absent. The sample has roughly 70,000 clones; about 86% are singletons. The sample taken for sequencing was peripheral blood. These receptor sequences come from a man older than 75 with COVID-19, enrolled during active disease.

The gene calls are TRBV11-3 and TRBJ2-4; possible D gene TRBD2, 6 bases. This CDR3 contains 17 residues. Trimming left V 5 bases short and J 0 bases short, with 17 bases between. The germline V gene encodes CDR1 SGHNT and CDR2 YENEEA. The CDR3: CASSPTVGGVAKNIQYF. The DNA of the CDR3 is TGTGCCAGCAGCCCTACGGTTGGAGGGGTAGCCAAAAACATTCAGTACTTC.

The rearrangement uses TRBV6-5 and TRBJ2-7; the match to TRBD1 covers 7 bases. Germline assignment: CDR1 MNHEY and CDR2 SVGAGI. This CDR3 comprises 13 residues. V lost 6 bases, J lost 3 bases, and 5 bases stayed unmatched. The CDR3 region has the DNA TGTGCCAGCAGCCCCGGGACAGTCTACGAGCAGTACTTC. Translation: CASSPGTVYEQYF.

The rearrangement joins TRBV19 to TRBJ2-3; possibly TRBD1 for D (5 bases). The germline V gene has CDR1 LNHDA and CDR2 SQIVND (reference sequence). The CDR3 spans 14 residues. Trimming took off 6 bases at V and 0 bases at J, with 10 bases between the two ends. The CDR3 DNA reads as TGTGCCAGTAGCCTTGGGGCTAGCACAGATACGCAGTATTTT. Translated, it gives CASSLGASTDTQYF.

This chain joins TRBV29-1 and TRBJ2-1, with D perhaps matching TRBD1 (5 bases). Trimming took 2 bases from V and 4 from J, leaving 6 bases between them. Germline loops: CDR1 SQVTM, CDR2 ANQGSEA. The length of the CDR3 is 12 residues. CDR3 in DNA: TGCAGCGTTGAAAAGGGGTACAATGAGCAGTTCTTC. This translates into CSVEKGYNEQFF.

Sample share makes this clone medium-sized. The V and J genes are TRBV5-1 and TRBJ2-5, with 7 bases matching TRBD1. Unmatched junction bases numbered 4, after V lost 4 bases and J lost 1 base. Germline V gene sequence: CDR1 SGHRS, CDR2 YFSETQ. The CDR3 has 14 amino acids. The CDR3 loop reads CASSPGQPQETQYF. CDR3 sequence (DNA): TGCGCCAGCAGCCCGGGACAGCCCCAAGAGACCCAGTACTTC.

The CDR3 DNA reads TGTGCCAGTGGAGAGGGGGCCAAGAATCAGCCCCAGCATTTT. It yields the protein CASGEGAKNQPQHF. V and J are TRBV19 and TRBJ1-5, with TRBD1 identical over 7 bases. Unmatched junction bases numbered 8, after V lost 8 bases and J lost 4 bases. From germline, CDR1 is LNHDA and CDR2 SQIVND (reference sequence). The CDR3 sequence is 14 residues long.

This chain connects TRBV2 to TRBJ2-5; 14 bases match TRBD2. The CDR3 length is 15 residues. With 4 bases clipped from V and 2 bases from J, the junction kept 0 bases outside the gene matches. From germline, CDR1 is SNHLY and CDR2 FYNNEI. The CDR3 DNA reads as TGTGCCAGCAGTGGACTAGCGGGGGGGCAAGAGACCCAGTACTTC. Amino acid sequence: CASSGLAGGQETQYF.

The rearrangement uses TRBV11-3 and TRBJ1-1; a possible D gene is TRBD1 (6 bases). Germline V gene lookup returns CDR1 SGHNT and CDR2 YENEEA. V lost 1 base and J 1 base, leaving 7 bases between the germline ends. There are 14 residues in the CDR3. The CDR3 loop is CASSLAGQNTEAFF. As DNA, the CDR3 is TGTGCCAGCAGCTTAGCGGGACAGAACACTGAAGCTTTCTTT.

This rearrangement joins TRBV5-8 to TRBJ1-2; no reliable D call. Looked up from germline, CDR1 is SGHTS and CDR2 is YDEGEE. Trimming removed 4 bases at V and 8 bases at J, with 21 bases between. The length of the CDR3 is 15 residues. CDR3 in DNA: TGTGCCAGCAGCCGCGAATCGCCTACCAGCGTCGGCTACACCTTC. It specifies CASSRESPTSVGYTF.

This sequence joins TRBV4-2 and TRBJ2-7; D call uncertain. V was trimmed by 1 base and J by 2 bases, leaving 12 bases between them. This CDR3 has 15 amino acids. Germline V gene sequence: CDR1 LGHNA, CDR2 YNFKEQ. The CDR3 here is CASSQGSGRPYEQYF. The CDR3 DNA reads as TGTGCCAGCAGCCAAGGGTCAGGCCGCCCCTACGAGCAGTACTTC.

The CDR3, as DNA: TGTGCCAGCAGTTATGAGGTCCGCTACGAGCAGTACTTC. Protein: CASSYEVRYEQYF. The chain is built from TRBV6-6 and TRBJ2-7; D call uncertain. Germline assignment: CDR1 MNHNY and CDR2 SVGAGI (reference sequence). V was pared by 3 bases and J by 3 bases, with 9 bases between. This CDR3 has 13 amino acids.

This clone was detected a few times. The chain is built from TRBV28 and TRBJ1-1; 7 nucleotides agree with TRBD1. The CDR3 is 11 amino acids. From germline, CDR1 is MDHEN and CDR2 SYDVKM. V trimming: 7 bases; J trimming: 9 bases; junction bases outside the gene matches: 5. The CDR3 bases are TGTGCCAGCACCGGGACAGAGAAAGCTTTCTTT. Translating gives CASTGTEKAFF.